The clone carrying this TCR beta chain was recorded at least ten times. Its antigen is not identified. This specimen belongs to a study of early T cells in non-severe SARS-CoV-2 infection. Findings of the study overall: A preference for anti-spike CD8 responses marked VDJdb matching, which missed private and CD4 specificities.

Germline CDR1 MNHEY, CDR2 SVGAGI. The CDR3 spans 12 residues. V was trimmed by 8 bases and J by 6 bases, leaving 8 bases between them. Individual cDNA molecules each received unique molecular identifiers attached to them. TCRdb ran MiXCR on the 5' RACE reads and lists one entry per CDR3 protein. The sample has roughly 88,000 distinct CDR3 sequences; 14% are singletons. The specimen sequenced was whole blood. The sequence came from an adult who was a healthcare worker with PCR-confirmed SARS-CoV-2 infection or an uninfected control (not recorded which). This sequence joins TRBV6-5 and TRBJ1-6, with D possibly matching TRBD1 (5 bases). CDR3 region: CASRDFNSPLHF. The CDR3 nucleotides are TGTGCCAGCCGGGACTTTAATTCACCCCTCCACTTT.